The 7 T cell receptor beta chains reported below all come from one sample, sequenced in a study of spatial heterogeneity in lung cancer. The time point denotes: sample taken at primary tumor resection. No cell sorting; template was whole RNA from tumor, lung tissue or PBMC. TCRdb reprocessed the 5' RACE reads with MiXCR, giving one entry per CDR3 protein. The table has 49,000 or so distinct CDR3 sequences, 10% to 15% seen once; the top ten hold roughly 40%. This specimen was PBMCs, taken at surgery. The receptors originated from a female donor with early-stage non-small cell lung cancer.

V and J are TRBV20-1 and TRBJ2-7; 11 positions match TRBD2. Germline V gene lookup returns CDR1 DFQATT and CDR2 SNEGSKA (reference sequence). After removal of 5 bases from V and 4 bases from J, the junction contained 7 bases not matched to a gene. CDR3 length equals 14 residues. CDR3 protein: CSASTSGARYEQYF. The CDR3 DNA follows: TGCAGTGCTTCGACTAGCGGGGCGCGATACGAGCAGTACTTC.

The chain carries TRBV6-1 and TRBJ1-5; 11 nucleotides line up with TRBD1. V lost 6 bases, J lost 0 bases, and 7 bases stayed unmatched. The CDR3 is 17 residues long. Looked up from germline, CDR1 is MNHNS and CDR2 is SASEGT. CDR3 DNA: TGTGCCAGCAGGGGGACAGGGGGGATCAATAGCAATCAGCCCCAGCATTTT. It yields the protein CASRGTGGINSNQPQHF.

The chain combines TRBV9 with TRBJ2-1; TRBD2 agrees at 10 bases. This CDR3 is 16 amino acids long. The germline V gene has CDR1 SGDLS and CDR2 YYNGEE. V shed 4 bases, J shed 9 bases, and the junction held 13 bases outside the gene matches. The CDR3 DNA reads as TGTGCCAGCAGCCCCCGGGGTAGCGGGGGGTCGCGTGAGCAGTTCTTC. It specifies CASSPRGSGGSREQFF.

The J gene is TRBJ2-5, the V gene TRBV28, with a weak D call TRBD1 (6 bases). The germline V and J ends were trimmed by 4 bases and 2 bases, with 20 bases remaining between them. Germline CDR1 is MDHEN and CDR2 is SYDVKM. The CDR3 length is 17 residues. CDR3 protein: CASSSRRLGATQETQYF. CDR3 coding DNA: TGTGCCAGCAGTTCCCGCAGGTTGGGGGCGACACAAGAGACCCAGTACTTC.

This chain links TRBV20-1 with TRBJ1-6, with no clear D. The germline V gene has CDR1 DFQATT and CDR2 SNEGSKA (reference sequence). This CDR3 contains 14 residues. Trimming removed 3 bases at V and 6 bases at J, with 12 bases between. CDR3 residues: CSASVGIPNSPLHF. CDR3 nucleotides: TGCAGTGCTAGTGTAGGGATTCCTAATTCACCCCTCCACTTT.

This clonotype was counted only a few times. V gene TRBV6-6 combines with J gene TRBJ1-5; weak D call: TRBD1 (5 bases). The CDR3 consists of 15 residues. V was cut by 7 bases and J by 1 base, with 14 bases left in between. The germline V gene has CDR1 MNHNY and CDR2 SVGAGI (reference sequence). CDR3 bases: TGTGCCAGCACACTCGGGACGCCCAGCAATCAGCCCCAGCATTTT. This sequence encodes CASTLGTPSNQPQHF.

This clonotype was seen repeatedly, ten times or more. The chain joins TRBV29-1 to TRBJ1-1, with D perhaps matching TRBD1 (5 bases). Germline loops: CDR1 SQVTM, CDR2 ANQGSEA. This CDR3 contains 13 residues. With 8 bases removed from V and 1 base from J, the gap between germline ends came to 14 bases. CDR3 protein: CSSRRGGNTEAFF. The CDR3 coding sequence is TGCAGCTCCCGGCGGGGGGGGAACACTGAAGCTTTCTTT.